What follows are 5 T cell receptor beta chains derived from one specimen sequenced in a study of response to subunit inactivated influenza vaccine. TCRdb used MiXCR to reprocess the RT-PCR reads, holding one entry per CDR3 protein. The repertoire holds hundreds of thousands of distinct CDR3 sequences, 25% seen once, with less than 2.5% in the top ten. Specimen: CD4+ T cells sorted from PBMCs, collected about 5 days after vaccination. The receptor source for this set is a man in his fifties or sixties who received an inactivated influenza vaccine.

The V call is TRBV5-5, the J call TRBJ1-1, with 10 bases identical to TRBD1. The CDR3 length is 15 residues. After removal of 0 bases from V and 4 bases from J, the junction contained 3 bases not matched to a gene. Germline values: CDR1 SGHKS, CDR2 YYEKEE (reference sequence). The chain's CDR3 is CASSLGTGGSTEAFF. In DNA, the CDR3 is TGTGCCAGCAGCTTGGGGACAGGGGGTAGCACTGAAGCTTTCTTT.

The count of this clonotype is one. Sequence at one end of the junction differs from germline and may be a read error. The genes are TRBV7-8 and TRBJ2-1, with 14 positions matching TRBD2. CDR1 and CDR2 from the germline V gene are SGHVS and FQNEAQ. The CDR3 runs to 13 residues. The CDR3 region is CASSLATSGRGSF. In nucleotides, the CDR3 is TGTGCCAGCAGCTTAGCGACTAGCGGGAGGGGAAGTTTC.

This clonotype showed up just a few times. The rearrangement links TRBV7-2 to TRBJ2-1, with TRBD2 matching over 8 bases. The germline V gene encodes CDR1 SGHTA and CDR2 FQGNSA. There are 12 residues in the CDR3. V shed 3 bases and J 10 bases; nucleotides not matched to a gene: 2. The CDR3 DNA reads as TGTGCCAGCAGCTTCGGGACTAGAGAGCAGTTCTTC. Translation gives CASSFGTREQFF.

The J gene is TRBJ2-1, the V gene TRBV10-3; D not resolved. V was pared by 8 bases and J by 7 bases, with 15 bases between. This CDR3 is built from 13 residues. Germline V gives CDR1 ENHRY, CDR2 SYGVKD. The CDR3 sequence: CAIGPRKLNEQFF. The DNA of the CDR3 is TGTGCCATCGGGCCCAGAAAGCTTAATGAGCAGTTCTTC.

The V gene is TRBV5-1, the J gene TRBJ2-7; a possible D gene is TRBD1 (6 bases). V was shortened by 1 base and J by 4 bases, with 12 bases between the two germline ends. Germline lookup yields CDR1 SGHRS and CDR2 YFSETQ. This CDR3 is 14 amino acids long. DNA of the CDR3: TGCGCCAGCAGCTTGACGACAGGAGCTTACGAGCAGTACTTC. Protein sequence: CASSLTTGAYEQYF. Based on the CDR3 plus reference TRBV5-1 and TRBJ2-7, the full variable domain is KAGVTQTPRYLIKTRGQQVTLSCSPISGHRSVSWYQQTPGQGLQFLFEYFSETQRNKGNFPGRFSGRQFSNSRSEMNVSTLELGDSALYLCASSLTTGAYEQYFGPGTRLTVT.